The following is a TCR beta chain sequence with its context. As yet, its antigen is unknown. The data were obtained in a study of cytomegalovirus exposure and HLA in healthy donors. Study-level background: T cells numbering 150 million to 200 million yielded some 110 million unique TCR beta sequences in an earlier analysis. Points from the study as a whole: Indistinguishable V segments such as TRBV6-2 and TRBV6-3 were excluded.

Vbeta (60) and Jbeta (13) primers were used in the PCR. Clones were sequenced by immunoSEQ multiplex PCR, and TCRdb holds only the in-frame ones, with some missing. In the table there are roughly 69,000 clones, around 73% of which are singletons. This CDR3 contains 15 residues. V lost 5 bases to trimming and J lost 6 bases; unmatched junction nucleotides: 6. Germline CDR1 reads LNHDA; CDR2 reads SQIVND (reference sequence). Input material: PBMCs. The V call is TRBV19, the J call TRBJ1-5; 11 positions match TRBD1. The receptor was derived from a man between 50 and 59 years old in good health and CMV-seronegative. The CDR3 bases are TGTGCCAGTAGTGGGACAGGGGGTTTCGGTCAGCCCCAGCATTTT. Translated: CASSGTGGFGQPQHF.